What follows describes a single TCR beta chain. With V trimmed by 3 bases and J by 5 bases, 7 bases remained unmatched. In germline, CDR1 is SGHVS, CDR2 FQNEAQ. CDR3 length: 15 amino acids. These data are taken from a study of T cell changes during pregnancy in multiple sclerosis. The assay was immunoSEQ multiplex PCR, and TCRdb's table has in-frame clones only and misses some. The data hold around 68,000 clones, with 90% to 95% observed a single time. Sequences were derived from peripheral blood, sampled after pregnancy. This sequence was found in a female donor in good health, enrolled as a control in a pregnancy study. This chain joins TRBV7-8 and TRBJ1-2, with TRBD1 matching 9 bases. DNA for the CDR3: TGTGCCAGCAGCTTTGGGGACAGGGAAGCTTATGGCTACACCTTC. As protein: CASSFGDREAYGYTF.